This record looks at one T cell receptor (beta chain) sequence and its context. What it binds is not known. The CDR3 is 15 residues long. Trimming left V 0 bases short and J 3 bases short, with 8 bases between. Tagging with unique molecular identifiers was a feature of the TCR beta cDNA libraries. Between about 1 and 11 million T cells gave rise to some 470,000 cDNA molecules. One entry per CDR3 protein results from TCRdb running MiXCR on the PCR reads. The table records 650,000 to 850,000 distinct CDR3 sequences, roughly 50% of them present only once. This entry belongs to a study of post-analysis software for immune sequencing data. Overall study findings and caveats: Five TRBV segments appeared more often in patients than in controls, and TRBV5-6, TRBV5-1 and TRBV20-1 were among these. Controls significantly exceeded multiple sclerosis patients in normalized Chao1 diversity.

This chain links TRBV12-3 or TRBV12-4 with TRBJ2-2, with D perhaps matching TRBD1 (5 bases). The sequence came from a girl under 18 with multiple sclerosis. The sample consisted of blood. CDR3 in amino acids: CASSLALQDTGELFF. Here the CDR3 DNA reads TGTGCCAGCAGTTTAGCCCTACAGGACACCGGGGAGCTGTTTTTT.